The TCR beta chain under discussion was sequenced for a study of OX40 agonist ivuxolimab in advanced cancers. General study points: Relatively little clonal expansion, among the lowest observed, appeared in partial responders at 0.1-3.0 mg/kg.

The protocol was immunoSEQ multiplex PCR, while the TCRdb copy is restricted to in-frame clones and leaves out a portion. The profile shows 45,000 to 65,000 clones, around four fifths of them singletons. A note on this clone: Its antigen is unidentified.

The input for sequencing was CD4+ or CD8+ T cells sorted from blood, taken in a trial of the OX40 agonist ivuxolimab. This clonotype was sampled from an adult with an advanced solid tumor such as melanoma, head and neck, liver or kidney cancer.

Here the CDR3 DNA reads TGTGCCAGCAGCGCGACAGGGCCCGGCTCTGGAAACACCATATATTTT. The encoded protein is CASSATGPGSGNTIYF. The chain employs TRBV9 and TRBJ1-3; 7 nucleotides line up with TRBD1. The germline CDR1 and CDR2 sequences are SGDLS and YYNGEE. The CDR3 spans 16 residues. The V gene end was trimmed by 3 bases and the J gene end by 0 bases; junction bases not matched to a gene: 6.